A single sample gave rise to the 3 T cell receptor beta chains below, sequenced in a study of blood T cell repertoires in COVID-19. Only in-frame clones appear in the TCRdb table, and some are missing; sequencing was by immunoSEQ multiplex PCR. The profile shows about 59,000 clones, more than 60% of them singletons. Sequences were obtained from peripheral blood. Receptor source: a woman in her 70s with acute or convalescent COVID-19.

The rearrangement links TRBV2 to TRBJ2-1; 8 bases line up with TRBD2. V lost 4 bases, J lost 3 bases, and 11 bases stayed unmatched. From germline, CDR1 is SNHLY and CDR2 FYNNEI. This CDR3 spans 17 amino acids. The CDR3 protein is CASSGLLGSGGYNEQFF. The CDR3 nucleotides are TGTGCCAGCAGTGGACTCCTAGGAAGCGGGGGCTACAATGAGCAGTTCTTC.

J is TRBJ1-1 and V is TRBV7-9; the D is unclear. Between the trimmed V and J ends, which lost 1 base and 3 bases, there was a span of 9 bases. The CDR3 loop spans 14 amino acids. CDR1 is SEHNR, CDR2 FQNEAQ, per germline (reference sequence). The CDR3 sequence: CASSLERGYTEAFF. The CDR3 bases are TGTGCCAGCAGCTTAGAGCGGGGTTACACTGAAGCTTTCTTT.

V usage is TRBV10-2 and J usage is TRBJ2-7, with no clear D. Germline V gene lookup returns CDR1 WSHSY and CDR2 SAAADI. This CDR3 has 13 amino acids. Between the trimmed V and J ends, which lost 2 bases and 3 bases, there was a span of 8 bases. The CDR3 coding sequence is TGCGCCAGCAGTGAGCAGTCTTTCTACGAGCAGTACGTC. Amino acids: CASSEQSFYEQYV.